This paragraph covers one T cell receptor (beta chain) sequence. The entry originates in a study of control samples from healthy donors and cancer patients. This table comes from immunoSEQ multiplex PCR, and its TCRdb copy is limited to in-frame clones, with some not included. The repertoire includes more than 100,000 clones, around 89% of them detected once, and around 3.3% sits in the top ten. Germline assignment: CDR1 SGHDT and CDR2 YYEEEE. This CDR3 comprises 14 residues. V was clipped by 5 bases and J by 6 bases, with 18 bases between them. The receptor was derived from a middle-aged man in good health. The rearrangement links TRBV5-6 to TRBJ2-7, with D perhaps matching TRBD2 (6 bases). The source material was blood. CDR3 loop: CASSFGSGRSEQYF. The CDR3 nucleotides read TGTGCCAGCAGTTTTGGATCGGGGAGGTCCGAGCAGTACTTC.